This TCR beta chain was found in a study of tumor-infiltrating lymphocytes in primary liver carcinoma. About the study: Tumors measured roughly 4.2 to 10 cm and were stage T1-T3 N0M0. Samples produced roughly 3.5 to 7.5 million productive TCRbeta reads, comparable across tissue types.

About this clonotype: Its antigen remains unknown. The junction shows a germline mismatch at one end, possibly a read error.

Study results and caveats: Whereas tumor region pairs overlapped more, tumor-adjacent and tumor-blood pairs overlapped less.

The source material, 20-30 mg of unsorted bulk tissue, was used to co-extract RNA and DNA. Patients' primary liver carcinoma was surgically resected. Total RNA amounting to around 540 ng was the source from which TCR beta cDNA was made with a constant-region primer. TCR beta libraries came from three nested multiplex PCR rounds using slightly modified ARM-PCR. TCRdb redid the calling of the multiplex PCR reads with MiXCR, one entry per CDR3 protein. This table holds about 100,000 distinct CDR3 sequences, less than 75% found once. Sequencing was carried out using tumor-adjacent normal liver tissue. The source is a man in his forties or fifties with primary liver carcinoma and hepatitis B virus infection.

As DNA, the CDR3 is TGTGTCAGCAGCTTAGAAGGGCAGCTAAGCACAGATACGCAGTATTTT. Translation gives CVSSLEGQLSTDTQYF. V usage is TRBV5-4 and J usage is TRBJ2-3; no definite D call. The CDR3 contains 16 residues. CDR1 and CDR2 from the germline V gene are SGHNT and YYREEE (reference sequence).